Included here is one T cell receptor (beta chain) sequence, with context. Its target is unknown. The data were taken from a study of T cells in localized non-small cell lung cancer. Study findings and constraints: Because only a single region of the tumor was sequenced, heterogeneity remains possible.

The CDR3 is 19 residues long. The germline gives CDR1 LGHNA, CDR2 YSLEER. The ends were cut back, 4 bases at V and 4 bases at J, with 29 bases in the middle. Only in-frame clones appear in the TCRdb table, and some are missing; sequencing was by immunoSEQ multiplex PCR. The repertoire holds 40,000 to 65,000 clones, with roughly 88% as singletons. The sample was peripheral blood mononuclear cells, taken before any cancer treatment. The V and J genes are TRBV4-3 and TRBJ2-7; D may match TRBD1 or TRBD2 (7 bases each). The sequence was obtained from a man aged 35-75 years with stage III lung adenocarcinoma. This chain's CDR3 is CASSPSYYRGPGGDYEQYF. The CDR3 region has the DNA TGCGCCAGCAGCCCGTCCTACTACCGGGGGCCAGGGGGGGATTACGAGCAGTACTTC.